This T cell receptor beta chain was identified during a study of T cells in Graves' hyperthyroidism and ophthalmopathy. Overall study findings and caveats: Blood also showed most of the thyroid clonotypes that were expanded above 0.001.

Exclusions: uncontrolled infection, other autoimmune disease, pregnancy, lactation. Diagnoses rested on clinical symptoms, serum thyroxine and TRAb, thyroid ultrasound and orbital computed tomography. Turning to this clonotype: Its cognate antigen is unknown.

RNA transcripts were the template for amplifying TCR beta CDR3 regions. The TCR CDR3 was amplified in a first-round RT-PCR using the HTBI primer set. TCRdb analysed the multiplex PCR reads with MiXCR anew, one entry per CDR3 protein. The sample lists 550,000 to 700,000 distinct CDR3 sequences; roughly 46% were seen once. The ends were cut back, 8 bases at V and 7 bases at J, with 15 bases in the middle. The CDR3 runs 13 residues. Germline CDR1 and CDR2: SQVTM and ANQGSEA. The V and J genes are TRBV29-1 and TRBJ1-6, with D uncertain. This TCR came from an adult woman with Graves' disease, either hyperthyroidism or ophthalmopathy (not recorded which). The sample was peripheral blood or thyroid tissue (not recorded which). The CDR3 nucleotides read TGCAGCAAGTGGGCAAAAGAGAATTCACCCCTCCACTTT. The encoded protein is CSKWAKENSPLHF.